This T cell receptor (beta chain) was retrieved from a study of blood T cell repertoires in COVID-19. Measured with immunoSEQ multiplex PCR; TCRdb has only the in-frame clones, and not every one. This table holds about 320,000 clones, around four fifths found once. Trimming removed 6 bases at V and 2 bases at J, with 10 bases between. The CDR3 runs 13 residues. The TCR was taken from a woman aged 45-59 years with acute or convalescent COVID-19. The sample comprised peripheral blood. The genes are TRBV12-3 or TRBV12-4 and TRBJ1-2; D is ambiguous. The CDR3 DNA is TGTGCCAGCAGCCAAGCCCCGAACTATGGCTACACCTTC. Translating gives CASSQAPNYGYTF.